The 5 T cell receptor beta chains below were found in one sample sequenced in a study of blood T cell repertoires in COVID-19. Measured with immunoSEQ multiplex PCR; TCRdb has only the in-frame clones, and not every one. Of about 100,000 clones in the sample, about 85% were seen once. Sequenced sample: peripheral blood. These TCRs come from a man aged 55 to 70 with acute or convalescent COVID-19.

The J gene is TRBJ1-4, the V gene TRBV5-5, with D perhaps TRBD1 (5 bases). The CDR3 contains 15 residues. V shed 0 bases and J shed 14 bases, with 20 bases lying between them. Germline V lookup: CDR1 SGHKS, CDR2 YYEKEE (reference sequence). CDR3 region: CASSLGDLGGERLFF. Here the CDR3 DNA reads TGTGCCAGCAGCTTGGGTGATCTTGGGGGGGAGAGGCTGTTTTTT.

The chain combines TRBV11-2 with TRBJ2-7, with a tentative D call TRBD1 (6 bases). Looked up from germline, CDR1 is SGHAT and CDR2 is FQNNGV. The CDR3 has 14 amino acids. V lost 5 bases to trimming and J lost 1 base, with 12 bases between them. The CDR3 DNA sequence: TGTGCCAGCAGCCCGTGGACAGTTTCCTACGAGCAGTACTTC. The encoded protein is CASSPWTVSYEQYF.

The V call is TRBV6-5, the J call TRBJ2-2; D is possibly TRBD1 (7 bases). The CDR3 has 15 amino acids. From germline, CDR1 is MNHEY and CDR2 SVGAGI. The V gene lost 8 bases and the J gene lost 3 bases, with 16 bases spanning the gap. The CDR3 coding sequence is TGTGCCAGCCGGAGGGGGCAGATTTACACCGGGGAGCTGTTTTTT. Its translation is CASRRGQIYTGELFF.

The genes are TRBV19 and TRBJ1-1, with a tentative D call TRBD1 (6 bases). Trimming shortened V by 3 bases and J by 2 bases, and 19 bases separated the two germline ends. This CDR3 contains 17 residues. CDR1 LNHDA and CDR2 SQIVND come from the germline V gene (reference sequence). CDR3 sequence (DNA): TGTGCCAGTAGTATCCCCCCCAGGGGTGCTATAAACACTGAAGCTTTCTTT. Its translation: CASSIPPRGAINTEAFF.

The chain couples TRBV6-5 to TRBJ2-7; 11 bases map to TRBD2. Trimming removed 6 bases from V and 1 base from J; junction bases left unmatched: 5. Germline V gene sequence: CDR1 MNHEY, CDR2 SVGAGI. The CDR3 length is 15 residues. CDR3 sequence: CASREGLAASYEQYF. CDR3 coding DNA: TGTGCCAGCAGAGAGGGACTAGCGGCTTCCTACGAGCAGTACTTC.